Listed here are 21 T cell receptor beta chains from one sample, sequenced in a study of T cells expressing NK-cell markers. TCRdb reprocessed the 5' RACE reads, with one entry per CDR3 protein and no DNA. This sample carries about 260,000 distinct CDR3 sequences, with around 3.9% going to the ten biggest clones. Sequenced input: blood T cells: a sorted CD56 or NKG2C T cell subset, CD4+ or CD8+ T cells, or bulk PBMC T cells (not recorded which). All receptors come from a woman aged 18-69 years in good health.

V usage is TRBV20-1 and J usage is TRBJ1-5; lacking DNA, the TRBD1 call made by TCRdb goes unchecked. CDR1 DFQATT and CDR2 SNEGSKA come from the germline V gene (reference sequence). The CDR3 length is 15 residues. CDR3 amino acids: CSAVPTVYSNQPQHF.

The CDR3 loop reads CASSLWGYEQYF. The rearrangement joins TRBV28 to TRBJ2-7. Germline V gene data show CDR1 as MDHEN and CDR2 as SYDVKM. This CDR3 has 12 residues.

The genes are TRBV18 and TRBJ2-1. In germline, CDR1 is KGHSH, CDR2 LQKENI. The CDR3 is made up of 15 amino acids. The CDR3 spells CASSPYRDTYNEQFF.

V and J are TRBV11-3 and TRBJ2-3; TCRdb selects TRBD2, and the lack of DNA leaves this call unchecked. The germline CDR1 and CDR2 sequences are SGHNT and YENEEA. This CDR3 has 14 amino acids. The CDR3 sequence is CASSFNSAGDTQYF.

The V gene is TRBV19, the J gene TRBJ1-5. This CDR3 has 15 residues. The germline CDR1 and CDR2 sequences are LNHDA and SQIVND (reference sequence). The CDR3 loop reads CASSAQSFGNQPQHF.

This chain uses TRBV6-2 or TRBV6-3 with TRBJ2-1. The CDR3 length is 15 residues. Per the germline V gene, CDR1 is MNHEY and CDR2 is SVGEGT. The CDR3 is CASSYGVSWYNEQFF.

This chain connects TRBV24-1 to TRBJ1-3. The CDR3 spans 14 residues. CDR1 is KGHDR and CDR2 is SFDVKD in the germline V gene. The CDR3: CATSKGGPLDTIYF.

The V gene is TRBV7-2, the J gene TRBJ2-1. Germline V CDR1 and CDR2: SGHTA, FQGNSA. This CDR3 contains 15 residues. The CDR3 reads CASSLIPRSYNEQFF.

The chain uses TRBV20-1 and TRBJ1-3; absent DNA, TCRdb's TRBD1 call cannot be checked. This CDR3 is 16 amino acids long. The V gene's germline CDR1 is DFQATT and CDR2 SNEGSKA (reference sequence). CDR3 sequence: CSARVDFRDAGNTIYF.

This rearrangement joins TRBV7-3 to TRBJ2-1; TCRdb indicates TRBD1, and absent DNA this call remains unverified. The CDR3 spans 11 residues. Germline loops: CDR1 SGHTA, CDR2 FQGTGA. The CDR3 sequence: CASSTGIEQFF. Looking up the rest from reference TRBV7-3 and TRBJ2-1 gives the full variable domain: GAGVSQTPSNKVTEKGKYVELRCDPISGHTALYWYRQSLGQGPEFLIYFQGTGAADDSGLPNDRFFAVRPEGSVSTLKIQRTERGDSAVYLCASSTGIEQFFGPGTRLTVL.

V usage is TRBV10-3 and J usage is TRBJ2-2; the D call from TCRdb, TRBD2, cannot be confirmed without DNA. CDR3 length equals 15 residues. Looked up from germline, CDR1 is ENHRY and CDR2 is SYGVKD. The CDR3 is CAISDSGEHLGELFF.

The chain has TRBV6-5 and TRBJ2-7; TCRdb proposes TRBD1, but this gene call is untestable without DNA. This CDR3 is 15 amino acids long. CDR1 is MNHEY and CDR2 is SVGAGI in the germline V gene. CDR3 sequence: CASSYQGASPYEQYF.

The rearrangement uses TRBV7-2 and TRBJ1-1; the D call of TRBD1 rests on TCRdb alone, since no DNA is present to check it. CDR1 is SGHTA, CDR2 FQGNSA, per germline. The CDR3 covers 13 residues. CDR3 protein: CASSSRTGVEAFF.

The genes are TRBV3-1 and TRBJ2-7; TCRdb's assignment of TRBD1 cannot be checked, as there is no DNA. CDR1 and CDR2 (germline): LGHDT, YNNKEL (reference sequence). CDR3 size: 16 residues. The CDR3 here is CASSQDRQRGNYEQYF.

This sequence joins TRBV2 and TRBJ1-5; checking the TCRdb D call of TRBD1 is not possible without DNA. This CDR3 region has 16 residues. Germline V gives CDR1 SNHLY, CDR2 FYNNEI. The CDR3 loop reads CASTEGGGRSNQPQHF.

The chain couples TRBV7-2 to TRBJ2-3. Germline V gene lookup returns CDR1 SGHTA and CDR2 FQGNSA. The length of the CDR3 is 15 residues. CDR3 in amino acids: CASSLVAPSTDTQYF.

V is TRBV5-1 and J is TRBJ2-1. CDR3 length: 12 residues. Per the germline V gene, CDR1 is SGHRS and CDR2 is YFSETQ. The CDR3 reads CASSLAANEQFF. Drawing the rest from reference TRBV5-1 and TRBJ2-1, the complete variable domain is KAGVTQTPRYLIKTRGQQVTLSCSPISGHRSVSWYQQTPGQGLQFLFEYFSETQRNKGNFPGRFSGRQFSNSRSEMNVSTLELGDSALYLCASSLAANEQFFGPGTRLTVL.

The V gene is TRBV7-2, the J gene TRBJ2-1; TCRdb proposes TRBD2, but this gene call is untestable without DNA. The CDR3 is 15 residues long. CDR1 SGHTA and CDR2 FQGNSA come from the germline V gene. The CDR3 here is CASSVLAGGYNEQFF.

This chain connects TRBV12-3 or TRBV12-4 to TRBJ2-5; the D call from TCRdb, TRBD2, cannot be confirmed without DNA. This CDR3 spans 15 amino acids. This chain's CDR3 is CASSFIAGYQETQYF.

This chain uses TRBV4-3 with TRBJ2-2. The length of the CDR3 is 17 residues. In germline, CDR1 is LGHNA, CDR2 YSLEER. The CDR3 loop is CASSQDLGRVNTGELFF.

This rearrangement joins TRBV9 to TRBJ2-3; TCRdb proposes TRBD1, but this gene call is untestable without DNA. This CDR3 has 14 residues. Germline assignment: CDR1 SGDLS and CDR2 YYNGEE. The CDR3 reads CASSVGQGGDTQYF. The full variable domain, completed using reference TRBV9 and TRBJ2-3, is DSGVTQTPKHLITATGQRVTLRCSPRSGDLSVYWYQQSLDQGLQFLIQYYNGEERAKGNILERFSAQQFPDLHSELNLSSLELGDSALYFCASSVGQGGDTQYFGPGTRLTVL.